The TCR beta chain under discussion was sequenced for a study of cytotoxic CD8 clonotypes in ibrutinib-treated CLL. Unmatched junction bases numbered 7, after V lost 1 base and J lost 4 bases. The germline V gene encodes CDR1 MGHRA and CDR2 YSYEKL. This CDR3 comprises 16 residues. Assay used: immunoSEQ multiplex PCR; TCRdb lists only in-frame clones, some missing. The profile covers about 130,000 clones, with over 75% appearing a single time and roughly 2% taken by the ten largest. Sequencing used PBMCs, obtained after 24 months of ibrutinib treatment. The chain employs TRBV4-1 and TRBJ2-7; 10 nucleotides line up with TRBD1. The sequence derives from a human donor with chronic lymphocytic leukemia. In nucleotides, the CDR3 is TGCGCCAGCAGCCAAGTCGCTGGACAGGGGGAATACGAGCAGTACTTC. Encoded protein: CASSQVAGQGEYEQYF.